This TCR beta chain was recorded in a study of T cell responses to AZD1222 COVID-19 vaccine. There are 16 residues in the CDR3. CDR1 and CDR2 from the germline V gene are LGHNA and YNFKEQ. The V end was cut by 3 bases, the J end by 2 bases, with 14 bases between. The protocol was immunoSEQ multiplex PCR, while the TCRdb copy is restricted to in-frame clones and leaves out a portion. The data show about 170,000 clones, around nine tenths seen once. The starting material was peripheral blood, obtained on day 0 of AZD1222 vaccination. J is TRBJ1-5 and V is TRBV4-2; D perhaps matches TRBD1 (6 bases). The sequence was collected from an adult in good health. CDR3 DNA: TGTGCCAGCAGCCAGGACAGCCTAAGAGGCAATCAGCCCCAGCATTTT. Its protein is CASSQDSLRGNQPQHF.